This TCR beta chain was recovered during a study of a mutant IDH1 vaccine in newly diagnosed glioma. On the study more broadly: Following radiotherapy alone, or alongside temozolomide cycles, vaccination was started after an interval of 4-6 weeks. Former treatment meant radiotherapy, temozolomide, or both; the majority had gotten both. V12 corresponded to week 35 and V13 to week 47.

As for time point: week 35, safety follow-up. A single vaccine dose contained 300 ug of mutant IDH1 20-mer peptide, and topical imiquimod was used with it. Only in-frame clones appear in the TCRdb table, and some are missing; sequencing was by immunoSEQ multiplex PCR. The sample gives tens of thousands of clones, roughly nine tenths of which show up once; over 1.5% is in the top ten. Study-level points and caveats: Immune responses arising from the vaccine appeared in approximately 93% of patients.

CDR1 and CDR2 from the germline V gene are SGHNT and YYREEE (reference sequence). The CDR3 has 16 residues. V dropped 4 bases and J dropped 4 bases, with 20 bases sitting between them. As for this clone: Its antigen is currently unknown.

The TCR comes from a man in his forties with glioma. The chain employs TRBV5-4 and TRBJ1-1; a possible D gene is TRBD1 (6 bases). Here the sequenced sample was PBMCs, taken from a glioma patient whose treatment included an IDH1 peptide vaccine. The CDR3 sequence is CASSQSNTGSGTEAFF. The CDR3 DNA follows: TGTGCCAGCAGCCAATCGAATACAGGGTCGGGCACTGAAGCTTTCTTT.